This is a list of T cell receptor beta chains from one sample in a study of breast tumors, draining lymph nodes, adjacent tissues. TCRdb called the multiplex PCR reads again in MiXCR, with one record for every CDR3 protein. The sample consists of around 13,000 distinct CDR3 sequences, under 80% of them appearing once. Sequencing was carried out using tumor-adjacent breast tissue. These receptors originate from a female donor with breast cancer. Some clones in this sample may be carry-over from other donors' samples. CDR3s include the opening cysteine and the closing phenylalanine or tryptophan. The order of the fields is V gene, D gene, clone size, J gene, CDR3 DNA, CDR3 protein. A D gene is named only where the DNA matches it firmly. Rows may omit the clone size; those that give it use once, few, many or a size class.

V gene: TRBV28
D gene: .
clone size: once
J gene: TRBJ2-7
CDR3 DNA: TGTGCCAGCAGTTGGTCGGACAACTCCTACGAGCAGTACTTC
CDR3 protein: CASSWSDNSYEQYF

V gene: TRBV7-2
D gene: TRBD1
clone size: .
J gene: TRBJ1-6
CDR3 DNA: TGTGCCAGCAGCTCAGCCGGGACAGGGGGCGCAAGTCGGTCACCCCTCCACTTT
CDR3 protein: CASSSAGTGGASRSPLHF

V gene: TRBV27
D gene: .
clone size: .
J gene: TRBJ2-7
CDR3 DNA: TGTGCCAGCAGTTTATCAGGGTCGCTTTACGAGCAGTACTTC
CDR3 protein: CASSLSGSLYEQYF

V gene: TRBV20-1
D gene: TRBD2
clone size: once
J gene: TRBJ2-3
CDR3 DNA: TGCAGTGCTCGGAACAGCGGGAGTGGGGCTACGCAGTATTTT
CDR3 protein: CSARNSGSGATQYF

V gene: TRBV11-2
D gene: TRBD2
clone size: .
J gene: TRBJ2-7
CDR3 DNA: TGTGCCAGTTTGACGGGCGCTAGCGGGATCAGCTACGAGCAGTACTTC
CDR3 protein: CASLTGASGISYEQYF

V gene: TRBV19
D gene: .
clone size: many
J gene: TRBJ2-1
CDR3 DNA: TGTGCCAGTAGGAGGAGTTCGGACAATGAGCAGTTCTTC
CDR3 protein: CASRRSSDNEQFF

V gene: TRBV2
D gene: TRBD1
clone size: once
J gene: TRBJ2-3
CDR3 DNA: TGTGCCAGCAGTGGTCGGGACAGGGGGGTAGATACGCAGTATTTT
CDR3 protein: CASSGRDRGVDTQYF

V gene: TRBV10-3
D gene: TRBD1
clone size: .
J gene: TRBJ2-7
CDR3 DNA: TGTGCCATCAGTCGAATACAGGGGAGCTCCTACGAGCAGTACTTC
CDR3 protein: CAISRIQGSSYEQYF

V gene: TRBV15
D gene: TRBD2
clone size: .
J gene: TRBJ2-1
CDR3 DNA: TGTGCCACCAGCAGAGGAGATGGGGGAGGGAAAGATGAGCAGTTCTTC
CDR3 protein: CATSRGDGGGKDEQFF

V gene: TRBV6-5
D gene: TRBD1
clone size: few
J gene: TRBJ2-7
CDR3 DNA: TGTGCCAGCAGTTCAGACTGGAGGACAGGGCGCGAGCAGTACTTC
CDR3 protein: CASSSDWRTGREQYF

V gene: TRBV19
D gene: TRBD2
clone size: once
J gene: TRBJ2-3
CDR3 DNA: TGTGCCAGTAGTTACGGACTAGCGGGAGGGCCATCCACAGATACGCAGTATTTT
CDR3 protein: CASSYGLAGGPSTDTQYF

V gene: TRBV4-1
D gene: TRBD2
clone size: .
J gene: TRBJ2-1
CDR3 DNA: TGCGCCAGCAGCCAAGATCAGTGGCTAGCGGAAAACAATGAGCAGTTCTTC
CDR3 protein: CASSQDQWLAENNEQFF

V gene: TRBV5-1
D gene: TRBD1
clone size: .
J gene: TRBJ2-5
CDR3 DNA: TGCGCCAGCAGCGGAGGACAGGGTTGGGAGACCCAGTACTTC
CDR3 protein: CASSGGQGWETQYF

V gene: TRBV5-1
D gene: TRBD2
clone size: .
J gene: TRBJ2-2
CDR3 DNA: TGCGCCAGCAGCAGGAAGACTAGCGGGAGGGCCGACACCGGGGAGCTGTTTTTT
CDR3 protein: CASSRKTSGRADTGELFF

V gene: TRBV24-1
D gene: TRBD1
clone size: .
J gene: TRBJ2-5
CDR3 DNA: TGTGCCACCAGTGATTCGACAGGGCCCCGAGAGACCCAGTACTTC
CDR3 protein: CATSDSTGPRETQYF

V gene: TRBV5-6
D gene: TRBD1
clone size: .
J gene: TRBJ1-6
CDR3 DNA: TGTGCCAGCACCCAAAAGGACAGGTTTAATTCACCCCTCCACTTT
CDR3 protein: CASTQKDRFNSPLHF

V gene: TRBV28
D gene: TRBD1
clone size: .
J gene: TRBJ2-7
CDR3 DNA: TGTGCCAGCAGTTTTCGGGACAGGGGCTACGAGCAGTACTTC
CDR3 protein: CASSFRDRGYEQYF

V gene: TRBV9
D gene: .
clone size: .
J gene: TRBJ2-5
CDR3 DNA: TGTGCCAGCAGCGTAGGACAGCGGAGTCAAGAGACCCAGTACTTC
CDR3 protein: CASSVGQRSQETQYF

V gene: TRBV6-1
D gene: TRBD1
clone size: .
J gene: TRBJ2-2
CDR3 DNA: TGTGCCAGCAGCAGGACAGGGTCTTCCTCCGGGGAGCCGCTTTTT
CDR3 protein: CASSRTGSSSGEPLF

V gene: TRBV4-2
D gene: TRBD2
clone size: many
J gene: TRBJ2-1
CDR3 DNA: TGTGCCAGCAGCCAAGTTGCGGGAGGGCCTATCGGTGAGCAGTTCTTC
CDR3 protein: CASSQVAGGPIGEQFF

V gene: TRBV30
D gene: TRBD2
clone size: .
J gene: TRBJ2-7
CDR3 DNA: TGTGCCTGGAGTGTCCCACAAACTAGCGGGAGCTCTGGGCAGTACTTC
CDR3 protein: CAWSVPQTSGSSGQYF

V gene: TRBV5-1
D gene: TRBD2
clone size: .
J gene: TRBJ2-3
CDR3 DNA: TGCGCCAGCAGCTTGGGCGGGAGTGGAACAGATACGCAGTATTTT
CDR3 protein: CASSLGGSGTDTQYF

V gene: TRBV5-8
D gene: TRBD1
clone size: many
J gene: TRBJ2-3
CDR3 DNA: TGTGCCAGCAGCACGGACAGGGTGAGCACAGATACGCAGTATTTT
CDR3 protein: CASSTDRVSTDTQYF

V gene: TRBV6-1
D gene: .
clone size: many
J gene: TRBJ2-3
CDR3 DNA: TGTGCCAGCAGTCCCGGACGGTTTACCACAGATACGCAGTATTTT
CDR3 protein: CASSPGRFTTDTQYF

V gene: TRBV5-6
D gene: .
clone size: .
J gene: TRBJ1-4
CDR3 DNA: TGTGCCCCCGAGGAGGCAGTCCTTGAAAAACTGTTTTTT
CDR3 protein: CAPEEAVLEKLFF

V gene: TRBV11-1
D gene: TRBD2
clone size: .
J gene: TRBJ2-5
CDR3 DNA: TGTGCCAGCAGCCCCGGGACTAGCGGGAGTAACCAAGAGACCCAGTACTTC
CDR3 protein: CASSPGTSGSNQETQYF

V gene: TRBV7-6
D gene: .
clone size: .
J gene: TRBJ2-7
CDR3 DNA: TGTGCCAGCAGCCGCGGGCCCTCCTACGAGCAGTACTTC
CDR3 protein: CASSRGPSYEQYF

V gene: TRBV24-1
D gene: TRBD1
clone size: .
J gene: TRBJ2-5
CDR3 DNA: TGTGCCACCAGTGGCGACAGGGGGGTAGAGACCCAGTACTTC
CDR3 protein: CATSGDRGVETQYF

V gene: TRBV20-1
D gene: .
clone size: medium-sized
J gene: TRBJ1-6
CDR3 DNA: TGCAGTGCTACTCGGACGGTCAATTCACCCCTCCACTTT
CDR3 protein: CSATRTVNSPLHF

V gene: TRBV7-2
D gene: .
clone size: medium-sized
J gene: TRBJ2-7
CDR3 DNA: TGTGCCAGCAGCCTAGATTTCGGCTACGAGCAGTACTTC
CDR3 protein: CASSLDFGYEQYF

V gene: TRBV30
D gene: .
clone size: .
J gene: TRBJ2-3
CDR3 DNA: TGTGCCTGGAGTGATACAGATACGCAGTATTTT
CDR3 protein: CAWSDTDTQYF

V gene: TRBV6-5
D gene: .
clone size: .
J gene: TRBJ1-6
CDR3 DNA: TGTGCCAGCAGTTACTCCCCTTCGACCCCTTCACCCCTCCACTTT
CDR3 protein: CASSYSPSTPSPLHF

V gene: TRBV5-4
D gene: TRBD1
clone size: .
J gene: TRBJ2-7
CDR3 DNA: TGTGCCAGTGGGACAGGGCCCTACGAGCAGTACTTC
CDR3 protein: CASGTGPYEQYF

V gene: TRBV6-1
D gene: TRBD2
clone size: few
J gene: TRBJ2-4
CDR3 DNA: TGTGCCAGCAGTGAAGTAGCGGGAGTCGGAAACATTCAGTACTTC
CDR3 protein: CASSEVAGVGNIQYF

V gene: TRBV3-1
D gene: TRBD2
clone size: .
J gene: TRBJ2-3
CDR3 DNA: TGTGCCAGCAGCCGACTAGCGGGGGGCGCAGATACGCAGTATTTT
CDR3 protein: CASSRLAGGADTQYF

V gene: TRBV2
D gene: .
clone size: .
J gene: TRBJ2-1
CDR3 DNA: TGTGCCAGCAGTGGAGGGGGATCCCCGTACAATGAGCAGTTCTTC
CDR3 protein: CASSGGGSPYNEQFF

V gene: TRBV7-9
D gene: .
clone size: medium-sized
J gene: TRBJ2-3
CDR3 DNA: TGTGCCAGCAGCTTTCAATCCAGCGCAGGAACAGATACGCAGTATTTT
CDR3 protein: CASSFQSSAGTDTQYF

V gene: TRBV20-1
D gene: TRBD2
clone size: few
J gene: TRBJ2-1
CDR3 DNA: TGCAGTGCGACTAGCGGGAGGGGGGGCAATGAGCAGTTCTTC
CDR3 protein: CSATSGRGGNEQFF

V gene: TRBV7-2
D gene: TRBD1
clone size: medium-sized
J gene: TRBJ2-7
CDR3 DNA: TGTGCCAGCAGCTTAGGGGACAGGGGGCCCTACGAGCAGTACTTC
CDR3 protein: CASSLGDRGPYEQYF

V gene: TRBV7-9
D gene: TRBD2
clone size: .
J gene: TRBJ2-6
CDR3 DNA: TGTGCCAGCAGCTTAGTTGCGGGAGCGGCGTTTGGGGCCAACGTCCTGACTTTC
CDR3 protein: CASSLVAGAAFGANVLTF

V gene: TRBV4-1
D gene: .
clone size: .
J gene: TRBJ1-4
CDR3 DNA: TGTGCCAGCAGCCCCCAGGCAGACGCAACTAATGAAAAACTGTTTTTT
CDR3 protein: CASSPQADATNEKLFF

V gene: TRBV15
D gene: TRBD2
clone size: .
J gene: TRBJ2-1
CDR3 DNA: TGTGCCACGCGACTCGGACTAGCGGGAGGGGGTGAGCAGTTCTTC
CDR3 protein: CATRLGLAGGGEQFF

V gene: TRBV25-1
D gene: TRBD2
clone size: .
J gene: TRBJ2-1
CDR3 DNA: TGTGCCAGCAGTGGAACGGGGACTAGCGGCCTTTACAATGAGCAGTTCTTC
CDR3 protein: CASSGTGTSGLYNEQFF

V gene: TRBV20-1
D gene: .
clone size: once
J gene: TRBJ1-3
CDR3 DNA: .
CDR3 protein: CSARGWGAGNTIHF

V gene: TRBV7-2
D gene: TRBD1
clone size: .
J gene: TRBJ2-1
CDR3 DNA: TGTGCCAGCAGCCTTATCAGGGGGCCAAACAATGAGCAGTTCTTC
CDR3 protein: CASSLIRGPNNEQFF

V gene: TRBV6-6
D gene: TRBD1
clone size: .
J gene: TRBJ1-6
CDR3 DNA: TGTGCCAGCAGACGCGGACAGGGGGCAGACTCCTATAATTCACCCCTCCACTTT
CDR3 protein: CASRRGQGADSYNSPLHF

V gene: TRBV15
D gene: TRBD1
clone size: .
J gene: TRBJ2-5
CDR3 DNA: TGTGCCACCAGCAGAGGAGGGACAGGGTACCAAGAGACCCAGTACTTC
CDR3 protein: CATSRGGTGYQETQYF

V gene: TRBV27
D gene: TRBD1
clone size: many
J gene: TRBJ2-7
CDR3 DNA: TGTGCCAGCAGTCCATCGACAGGGGAGAGCTCCTACGAGCAGTACTTC
CDR3 protein: CASSPSTGESSYEQYF

V gene: TRBV28
D gene: TRBD2
clone size: .
J gene: TRBJ2-7
CDR3 DNA: TGTGCCAGCAGCGGAGGAACTAGCGGGAGAACCTCCTACGAGCAGTACTTC
CDR3 protein: CASSGGTSGRTSYEQYF

V gene: TRBV5-5
D gene: TRBD1
clone size: once
J gene: TRBJ2-5
CDR3 DNA: TGTGCCAGCAGCTTGGGAGGGGGCGGTTGGGAGACCCAGTACTTC
CDR3 protein: CASSLGGGGWETQYF

V gene: TRBV7-2
D gene: TRBD1
clone size: .
J gene: TRBJ1-2
CDR3 DNA: TGTGCCAGCAGCTTGGACAGGGAGGGAGGTGGCTACACCTTC
CDR3 protein: CASSLDREGGGYTF

V gene: TRBV19
D gene: .
clone size: .
J gene: TRBJ1-3
CDR3 DNA: TGTGCCAGTAGTTCGACGGGAATGGCTGGAAACACCATATATTTT
CDR3 protein: CASSSTGMAGNTIYF

V gene: TRBV6-1
D gene: .
clone size: .
J gene: TRBJ1-5
CDR3 DNA: TGTGCCAGCAGCGGACAGCTGAGCAATCAGCCCCAGCATTTT
CDR3 protein: CASSGQLSNQPQHF

V gene: TRBV7-2
D gene: .
clone size: many
J gene: TRBJ2-3
CDR3 DNA: TGTGCCAGCAGCTACGGGTCTTTCGGCACAGATACGCAGTATTTT
CDR3 protein: CASSYGSFGTDTQYF

V gene: TRBV7-9
D gene: TRBD2
clone size: once
J gene: TRBJ2-3
CDR3 DNA: TGTGCCAGCAGCTCACTACCGGGACTAGCACGTACTAGCACAGATACGCAGTATTTT
CDR3 protein: CASSSLPGLARTSTDTQYF

V gene: TRBV20-1
D gene: TRBD2
clone size: .
J gene: TRBJ2-7
CDR3 DNA: TGCAGTGCTCCCGGCGGTAGCGGGAGTGGGGCACGGTACGAGCAGTACTTC
CDR3 protein: CSAPGGSGSGARYEQYF

V gene: TRBV7-2
D gene: TRBD2
clone size: .
J gene: TRBJ2-7
CDR3 DNA: TGTGCCAGCAGCAAACTAGCGATCGAGCAGTACTTC
CDR3 protein: CASSKLAIEQYF

V gene: TRBV5-1
D gene: .
clone size: .
J gene: TRBJ2-1
CDR3 DNA: TGCGCCAGCAGCTTGGTTGGGGTCTCCTACAATGAGCAGTTCTTC
CDR3 protein: CASSLVGVSYNEQFF